This T cell receptor (beta chain) was identified during a study of T cell clones after liver transplantation. Overall study context: A pre-transplant mixed lymphocyte reaction with TCRbeta sequencing defined graft-donor-reactive clones followed in post-transplant blood. Tolerance: complete withdrawal held at least one year, liver enzymes staying within twice normal. Whole-study results and caveats: In most of the 8 subjects, circulating graft-donor-reactive CD4 TCRbeta sequences fell significantly after transplant. Small, mixed patient groups and varying post-transplant times limit these conclusions.

Profiling relied on immunoSEQ multiplex PCR, and the TCRdb table lists in-frame clones only, not all of them. The sample gives 25,000 to 40,000 clones, about 94% of which show up once; roughly 27% is in the top ten. The count of this clone is one. Its antigen is unidentified. Trimming shortened V by 2 bases and J by 7 bases, and 9 bases separated the two germline ends. The length of the CDR3 is 12 residues. Germline loops: CDR1 MNHEY, CDR2 SVGAGI. The chain joins TRBV6-5 to TRBJ2-7, with D unresolved. The material was CD8+ T cells from blood, obtained 12 months after liver transplant. The TCR was taken from a human patient who received a liver transplant. Part of the T cells may come from the graft donor. CDR3 sequence: CASSYNYGEQYF. The CDR3 DNA is TGTGCCAGCAGTTACAACTACGGGGAGCAGTACTTC.